These 32 T cell receptor beta chains originate from one sample sequenced in a study of CD8 T cells in Susac syndrome. Reverse transcription of roughly 0.45 to 1 ug RNA used random hexamers. TCRdb called the immunoSEQ multiplex PCR reads again in MiXCR, with one record for every CDR3 protein. The repertoire holds tens of thousands of distinct CDR3 sequences, with roughly 94% as singletons. What was sequenced was CD8+ T cells from PBMCs. The origin of the receptors is a human donor with Susac syndrome.

This chain uses TRBV13 with TRBJ2-7; D remains unclear. CDR3 length: 12 residues. Per the germline V gene, CDR1 is PRHDT and CDR2 is FYEKMQ (reference sequence). V lost 6 bases and J lost 1, with 7 bases in between. The CDR3 DNA sequence: TGTGCCAGCAGAGAAGGGTCCTACGAGCAGTACTTC. Translation: CASREGSYEQYF.

The V and J genes are TRBV7-9 and TRBJ1-4; no definite D call. The V gene lost 5 bases and the J gene lost 3 bases, with 7 bases spanning the gap. Germline CDR1 and CDR2: SEHNR and FQNEAQ (reference sequence). The CDR3 totals 13 residues. The DNA of the CDR3 is TGTGCCAGCAGCGATAGTGCTAATGAAAAACTGTTTTTT. Translating it yields CASSDSANEKLFF.

The chain carries TRBV24-1 and TRBJ2-2, with D unclear. Trimming stripped 6 bases from V and 1 base from J, with 8 bases between. CDR1 KGHDR and CDR2 SFDVKD come from the germline V gene. This CDR3 comprises 14 residues. CDR3 nucleotides: TGTGCCACCAGTCCCGGACGGAACACCGGGGAGCTGTTTTTT. Its translation: CATSPGRNTGELFF.

The chain uses TRBV15 and TRBJ2-7, with D perhaps being TRBD1 or TRBD2 (5 bases each). The V gene lost 5 bases and the J gene lost 2 bases, with 16 bases spanning the gap. The CDR3 totals 15 residues. CDR1 is LNHNV and CDR2 is YYDKDF in the germline V gene (reference sequence). The CDR3 loop reads CATSPGAEVAYEQYF. In nucleotides, the CDR3 is TGTGCCACCAGCCCCGGGGCGGAGGTAGCCTACGAGCAGTACTTC. The variable domain in full, completed from reference TRBV15 and TRBJ2-7, reads DAMVIQNPRYQVTQFGKPVTLSCSQTLNHNVMYWYQQKSSQAPKLLFHYYDKDFNNEADTPDNFQSRRPNTSFCFLDIRSPGLGDTAMYLCATSPGAEVAYEQYFGPGTRLTVT.

The chain recombines TRBV5-4 with TRBJ2-2; D not resolved. The V end was cut by 5 bases, the J end by 3 bases, with 5 bases between. CDR1 is SGHNT, CDR2 YYREEE, per germline (reference sequence). The CDR3 spans 12 residues. The CDR3 coding sequence is TGTGCCAGCAGGTCTGACACCGGGGAGCTGTTTTTT. This sequence encodes CASRSDTGELFF.

The chain links TRBV11-2 to TRBJ2-3; D possibly corresponds to TRBD2 (7 bases). Germline values: CDR1 SGHAT, CDR2 FQNNGV. The CDR3 extends over 16 amino acids. The V and J ends lost 1 base and 3 bases respectively, with 14 bases between them. DNA of the CDR3: TGTGCCAGCAGCTTAGCAGGCAGGGGAGGGACAGATACGCAGTATTTT. Amino acids: CASSLAGRGGTDTQYF.

The chain has TRBV29-1 and TRBJ2-2, with 11 bases aligning to TRBD2. This CDR3 has 15 residues. Losses at the gene ends were 7 bases for V and 2 bases for J; bases not matched to a gene: 6. Germline V lookup: CDR1 SQVTM, CDR2 ANQGSEA. The CDR3 DNA sequence: TGCAGCGCCCGGGGACTAGCGGTAAACACCGGGGAGCTGTTTTTT. Protein product: CSARGLAVNTGELFF.

This chain links TRBV7-9 with TRBJ2-7; 13 bases fit TRBD2. Per germline, CDR1 SEHNR and CDR2 FQNEAQ (reference sequence). This CDR3 contains 17 residues. V shed 4 bases, J shed 0 bases, and the junction held 6 bases outside the gene matches. CDR3 DNA sequence: TGTGCCAGCAGCTGGACTAGCGGGAGTGTCAGCTCCTACGAGCAGTACTTC. It yields the protein CASSWTSGSVSSYEQYF.

This rearrangement joins TRBV5-6 to TRBJ2-2; D is undetermined. The CDR3 extends over 12 amino acids. Germline V gives CDR1 SGHDT, CDR2 YYEEEE. V lost 4 bases to trimming and J lost 4 bases, with 5 bases between them. In DNA, the CDR3 is TGTGCCAGCAGCCAACCCACCGGGGAGCTGTTTTTT. Its protein is CASSQPTGELFF.

V gene TRBV29-1 combines with J gene TRBJ2-7; D possibly corresponds to TRBD2 (6 bases). Trimming took 6 bases from V and 3 from J, leaving 18 bases between them. The CDR3 is 14 residues long. The germline CDR1 and CDR2 sequences are SQVTM and ANQGSEA. CDR3 nucleotide sequence: TGCAGCGTCCTGGAGGACTATACACACTACGAGCAGTACTTC. Its protein product is CSVLEDYTHYEQYF.

The V gene is TRBV20-1, the J gene TRBJ2-3; 8 bases fit TRBD2. CDR1 and CDR2 (germline): DFQATT, SNEGSKA (reference sequence). The CDR3 extends over 16 amino acids. Unmatched junction bases numbered 7, after V lost 0 bases and J lost 2 bases. CDR3: CSARDPERESTDTQYF. The DNA for the CDR3 is TGCAGTGCTAGAGATCCAGAGCGGGAGTCCACAGATACGCAGTATTTT.

The V gene is TRBV28, the J gene TRBJ1-3; D is unclear. The germline V and J ends were trimmed by 7 bases and 4 bases, with 8 bases remaining between them. The CDR3 runs 12 residues. Germline CDR1 reads MDHEN; CDR2 reads SYDVKM. The CDR3 bases are TGTGCCAGCAATAGCATCGGAAACACCATATATTTT. Its translation is CASNSIGNTIYF.

The chain has TRBV5-4 and TRBJ2-1, with 9 nucleotides matching TRBD1. Germline loops: CDR1 SGHNT, CDR2 YYREEE (reference sequence). The CDR3 loop spans 16 amino acids. After removal of 0 bases from V and 8 bases from J, the junction contained 9 bases not matched to a gene. CDR3 protein: CASSLGTGEIGDEQFF. CDR3 DNA sequence: TGTGCCAGCAGCTTGGGGACAGGGGAGATAGGGGATGAGCAGTTCTTC.

The gene calls are TRBV29-1 and TRBJ2-1; TRBD2 agrees at 10 bases. The germline V gene has CDR1 SQVTM and CDR2 ANQGSEA. The CDR3 extends over 17 amino acids. V lost 4 bases, J lost 0 bases, and 9 bases stayed unmatched. The CDR3 bases are TGCAGCGTTGTTAGGCTAGCGGGAGAGGGCTCCTACAATGAGCAGTTCTTC. This translates into CSVVRLAGEGSYNEQFF.

The V call is TRBV29-1, the J call TRBJ2-1; D gene ambiguous. CDR3 length equals 13 residues. CDR1 and CDR2 (germline): SQVTM, ANQGSEA. Trimming stripped 7 bases from V and 0 bases from J, with 10 bases between. The CDR3 protein is CSDQDPSYNEQFF. In DNA form, the CDR3 reads TGCAGCGACCAGGATCCCTCCTACAATGAGCAGTTCTTC.

The chain has TRBV20-1 and TRBJ1-2; D unclear. V was trimmed by 3 bases and J by 8 bases, leaving 4 bases between them. Germline V CDR1 and CDR2: DFQATT, SNEGSKA (reference sequence). This CDR3 has 9 residues. The CDR3: CSARGGYTF. CDR3 bases: TGCAGTGCTAGGGGGGGCTACACCTTC.

The CDR3 nucleotides are TGTGCCAGCAGTTCAGGTCAGGGTGACCTCTACGAGCAGTACTTC. Its translation: CASSSGQGDLYEQYF. V usage is TRBV27 and J usage is TRBJ2-7; a weak D match, TRBD1 (5 bases). Germline V gives CDR1 MNHEY, CDR2 SMNVEV (reference sequence). Between the trimmed V and J ends, which lost 4 bases and 3 bases, there was a span of 16 bases. The CDR3 has 15 residues.

The chain recombines TRBV11-2 with TRBJ2-4, with 8 positions matching TRBD2. The V segment lost 8 bases and the J segment 8 bases; nucleotides outside the gene matches: 8. From germline, CDR1 is SGHAT and CDR2 FQNNGV. The CDR3 spans 13 residues. CDR3 sequence: CASQAGEFYIQYF. The CDR3 region has the DNA TGTGCCAGCCAAGCGGGAGAGTTTTACATTCAGTACTTC.

The CDR3 sequence is CASGGFTEAFF. In DNA, the CDR3 is TGTGCCAGCGGAGGGTTCACTGAAGCTTTCTTT. V gene TRBV12-3 or TRBV12-4 combines with J gene TRBJ1-1; D gene uncertain. V lost 8 bases and J lost 4, with 8 bases in between. The CDR3 contains 11 residues.

This sequence joins TRBV7-9 and TRBJ2-6; 10 bases fit TRBD2. From germline, CDR1 is SEHNR and CDR2 FQNEAQ (reference sequence). This CDR3 is built from 18 residues. J lost 5 bases, V lost 4 bases, and 11 bases had no gene match. The CDR3 nucleotides read TGTGCCAGCAGCTCGAGTGTCCTAGCGGGAGAAAGGGCCAACGTCCTGACTTTC. The encoded protein is CASSSSVLAGERANVLTF.

This chain joins TRBV30 and TRBJ1-1; no clear D. CDR3 length: 12 residues. The V gene's germline CDR1 is GTSNPN and CDR2 SVGIG (reference sequence). V dropped 8 bases and J dropped 0 bases, with 10 bases sitting between them. In nucleotides, the CDR3 is TGTGCCGGGTGGCAACTGAACACTGAAGCTTTCTTT. Amino acids: CAGWQLNTEAFF.

The chain links TRBV4-1 to TRBJ2-5; 8 bases match TRBD1. Germline lookup yields CDR1 MGHRA and CDR2 YSYEKL. Germline trimming cut 4 bases from V and 7 bases from J; bases unmatched to any gene: 11. The CDR3 runs to 15 residues. The CDR3 loop reads CASSPSPGQGATQYF. CDR3 in DNA: TGCGCCAGCAGCCCAAGTCCCGGACAGGGAGCGACCCAGTACTTC.

This chain joins TRBV29-1 and TRBJ2-7; TRBD2 matches 7 bases. The V gene end was trimmed by 6 bases and the J gene end by 6 bases; junction bases not matched to a gene: 14. The CDR3 spans 14 residues. CDR1 SQVTM and CDR2 ANQGSEA come from the germline V gene. CDR3 nucleotides: TGCAGCGTGCAGCTAGCGCGGGAGTTGGGCGAGCAGTACTTC. Its translation: CSVQLARELGEQYF.

This clonotype was recorded only once. The V call is TRBV4-1, the J call TRBJ2-2; no clear D. In germline, CDR1 is MGHRA, CDR2 YSYEKL. The V and J ends lost 4 bases and 4 bases respectively, with 4 bases between them. The CDR3 extends over 12 amino acids. The DNA for the CDR3 is TGCGCCAGCAGCCCATCCACCGGGGAGCTGTTTTTT. Residues: CASSPSTGELFF.

CDR3 sequence (DNA): TGTGCCAGCAGCTATGGGCTAGATGAGCAGTTCTTC. This sequence encodes CASSYGLDEQFF. The rearrangement uses TRBV7-9 and TRBJ2-1; D is ambiguous. The germline V and J ends were trimmed by 4 bases and 8 bases, with 9 bases remaining between them. Germline CDR1 and CDR2: SEHNR and FQNEAQ (reference sequence). The CDR3 covers 12 residues.

J is TRBJ1-2 and V is TRBV29-1; D possibly corresponds to TRBD1 (6 bases). With 3 bases removed from V and 4 bases from J, the gap between germline ends came to 9 bases. The CDR3 runs to 12 residues. Germline V gene data show CDR1 as SQVTM and CDR2 as ANQGSEA. The CDR3 DNA reads as TGCAGCGTTGACAGGGGACTCTATGGCTACACCTTC. This translates into CSVDRGLYGYTF.

The chain uses TRBV13 and TRBJ2-1, with D possibly matching TRBD1 (5 bases). Germline V lookup: CDR1 PRHDT, CDR2 FYEKMQ (reference sequence). Trimming pared 1 base from V and 3 bases from J, leaving 10 bases between. The CDR3 totals 15 residues. The CDR3 DNA reads as TGTGCCAGCAGCTTAGCCCCCAGGGTCTACAATGAGCAGTTCTTC. Translating gives CASSLAPRVYNEQFF.

The chain couples TRBV29-1 to TRBJ1-2; D uncertain. This CDR3 comprises 15 residues. Germline V gene sequence: CDR1 SQVTM, CDR2 ANQGSEA. The germline V and J ends were trimmed by 1 base and 0 bases, with 12 bases remaining between them. The CDR3 nucleotides read TGCAGCGTTGAAGGCCTAAACGGGGCTAACTATGGCTACACCTTC. It codes for CSVEGLNGANYGYTF. The full variable domain, rest sourced from reference TRBV29-1 and TRBJ1-2, is SAVISQKPSRDICQRGTSLTIQCQVDSQVTMMFWYRQQPGQSLTLIATANQGSEATYESGFVIDKFPISRPNLTFSTLTVSNMSPEDSSIYLCSVEGLNGANYGYTFGSGTRLTVV.

This sequence joins TRBV11-1 and TRBJ2-7, with 8 bases aligning to TRBD1. The CDR3 sequence is 14 residues long. Germline V gene lookup returns CDR1 SGHAT and CDR2 FQDESV (reference sequence). V gave up 4 bases and J gave up 3 bases; unmatched junction bases: 5. The CDR3 coding sequence is TGTGCCAGCAGCTCGCCCGGGACAGGCTACGAGCAGTACTTC. It codes for CASSSPGTGYEQYF.

V usage is TRBV9 and J usage is TRBJ1-2; the D is unclear. Between the trimmed V and J ends, which lost 0 bases and 11 bases, there was a span of 8 bases. Germline V gene sequence: CDR1 SGDLS, CDR2 YYNGEE. The length of the CDR3 is 11 residues. Here the CDR3 DNA reads TGTGCCAGCAGCGTAGGTCGTCTTTACACCTTC. It encodes CASSVGRLYTF. The variable domain in full, completed from reference TRBV9 and TRBJ1-2, reads DSGVTQTPKHLITATGQRVTLRCSPRSGDLSVYWYQQSLDQGLQFLIQYYNGEERAKGNILERFSAQQFPDLHSELNLSSLELGDSALYFCASSVGRLYTFGSGTRLTVV.

J is TRBJ2-1 and V is TRBV29-1; 7 positions agree with TRBD1. The CDR3 is 14 amino acids. The germline V gene has CDR1 SQVTM and CDR2 ANQGSEA. V dropped 6 bases and J dropped 3; count of bases not matched to a gene: 8. Here the CDR3 DNA reads TGCAGCGTCTTCACAGGGGCGGGCTACAATGAGCAGTTCTTC. It yields the protein CSVFTGAGYNEQFF.

The rearrangement links TRBV29-1 to TRBJ1-3; TRBD1 might be the D (6 bases). The CDR3 spans 15 residues. V lost 2 bases, J lost 3 bases, and 14 bases lay in between. Germline lookup yields CDR1 SQVTM and CDR2 ANQGSEA. CDR3 in DNA: TGCAGCGTTGAATTCACCAGGGGAAGTGGAAACACCATATATTTT. It encodes CSVEFTRGSGNTIYF.